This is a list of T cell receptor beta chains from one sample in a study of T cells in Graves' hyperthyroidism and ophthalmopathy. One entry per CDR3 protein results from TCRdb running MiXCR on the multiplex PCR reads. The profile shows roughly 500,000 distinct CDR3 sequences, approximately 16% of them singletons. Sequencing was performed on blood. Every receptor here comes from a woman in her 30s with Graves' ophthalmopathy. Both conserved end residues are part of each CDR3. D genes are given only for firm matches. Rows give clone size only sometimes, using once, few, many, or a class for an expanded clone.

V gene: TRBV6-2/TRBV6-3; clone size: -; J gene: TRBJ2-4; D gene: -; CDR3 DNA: TGTGCCAGCAGTTTAGGGACGGGCGTGGGCATTCAGTACTTC; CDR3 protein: CASSLGTGVGIQYF
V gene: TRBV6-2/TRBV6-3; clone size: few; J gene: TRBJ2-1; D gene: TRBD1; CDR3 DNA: TGTGCCAGCAGTTTATGGGACAGCGAGCAGTTCTTC; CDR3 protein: CASSLWDSEQFF
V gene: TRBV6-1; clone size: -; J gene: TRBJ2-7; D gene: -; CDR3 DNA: TGTGCCAGCAGTGTACGGATCGGGGGCGGGTACGAGCAGTACTTC; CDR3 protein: CASSVRIGGGYEQYF
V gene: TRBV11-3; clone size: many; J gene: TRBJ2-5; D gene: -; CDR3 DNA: TGTGCCAGCAGCACCAACGGGGAGACCCAGTACTTC; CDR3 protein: CASSTNGETQYF
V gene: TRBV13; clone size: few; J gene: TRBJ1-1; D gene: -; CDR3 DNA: TGTGCCAGCAGCTTCCGGGACCGCACTTTCCTCCTGAACACTGAAGCTTTCTTT; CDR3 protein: CASSFRDRTFLLNTEAFF
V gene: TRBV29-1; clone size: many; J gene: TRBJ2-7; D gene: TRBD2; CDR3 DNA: TGCAGCGCAACTAGCGGGAGTGCCTACGAGCAGTACTTC; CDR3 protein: CSATSGSAYEQYF
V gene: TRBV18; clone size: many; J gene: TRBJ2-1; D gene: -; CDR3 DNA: TGTGCCAGCTCACCAGGACAGAGTTCCTACAATGAGCAGTTCTTC; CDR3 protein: CASSPGQSSYNEQFF
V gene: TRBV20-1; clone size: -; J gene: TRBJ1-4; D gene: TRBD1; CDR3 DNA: TGCAGTGCTAGACCGAGGACTTCGACAGGGTTAAATGAAAAACTGTTTTTT; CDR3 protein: CSARPRTSTGLNEKLFF
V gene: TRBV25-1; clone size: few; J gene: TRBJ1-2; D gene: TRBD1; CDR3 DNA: TGTGCCAGCCAGGGGGCCTCTGGCTACACCTTC; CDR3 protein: CASQGASGYTF
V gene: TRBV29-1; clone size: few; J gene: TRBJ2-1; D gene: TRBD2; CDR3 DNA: TGCAGCGTTGAACGTCGACTAGCGGCTAACAATGAGCAGTTCTTC; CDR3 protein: CSVERRLAANNEQFF
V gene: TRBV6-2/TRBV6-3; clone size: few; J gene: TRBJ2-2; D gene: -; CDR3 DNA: TGTGCCAGCAGCTCCCTCGGGAGCACCGGGGAGCTGTTTTTT; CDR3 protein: CASSSLGSTGELFF
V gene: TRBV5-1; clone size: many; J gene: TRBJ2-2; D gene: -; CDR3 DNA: TGCGCCAGCAGCTTGAACCAGGGTATCGTCGGGGAGCTGTTTTTT; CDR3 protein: CASSLNQGIVGELFF
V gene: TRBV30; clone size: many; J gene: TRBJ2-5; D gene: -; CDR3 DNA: TGTGCCTGGAGCGGGCTCTGGGGGACCCAGTACTTC; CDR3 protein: CAWSGLWGTQYF
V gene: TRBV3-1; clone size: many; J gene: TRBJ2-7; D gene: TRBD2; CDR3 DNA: TGTGCCAGCAGCCAGCCGGGACTAGGCTACGAGCAGTACTTC; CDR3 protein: CASSQPGLGYEQYF
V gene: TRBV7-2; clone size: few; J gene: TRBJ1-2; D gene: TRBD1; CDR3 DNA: TGTGCCAGCAGCTCCAGGGTCCCAGGGGGGACCTATGGCTACACCTTC; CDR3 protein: CASSSRVPGGTYGYTF
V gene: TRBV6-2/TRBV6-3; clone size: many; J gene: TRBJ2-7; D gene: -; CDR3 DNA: TGTGCCAGCATCACATCCGGGTCCTACGAGCAGTACTTC; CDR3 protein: CASITSGSYEQYF
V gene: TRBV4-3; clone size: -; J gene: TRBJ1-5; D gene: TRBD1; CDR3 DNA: TGCGCCAGCAGCCAAGATTGGACAGGGGGGGATCGGCCCCAGCATTTT; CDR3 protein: CASSQDWTGGDRPQHF
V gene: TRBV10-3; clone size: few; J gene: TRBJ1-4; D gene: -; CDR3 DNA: TGTGCCGTAGGGACCTCACCAACTAATGAAAAACTGTTTTTT; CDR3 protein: CAVGTSPTNEKLFF
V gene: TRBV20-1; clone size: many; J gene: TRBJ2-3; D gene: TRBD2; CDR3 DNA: TGCAGTGCTAGAGCCCGGGAGGGCACAGATACGCAGTATTTT; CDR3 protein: CSARAREGTDTQYF
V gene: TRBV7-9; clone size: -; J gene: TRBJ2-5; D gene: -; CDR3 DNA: TGTGCCAGCAGGCCGACTGGCGGAATCAGGTTCGAGACCCAGTACTTC; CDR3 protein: CASRPTGGIRFETQYF
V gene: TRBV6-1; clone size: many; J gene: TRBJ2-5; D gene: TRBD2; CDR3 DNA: TGTGCCAGCAGTCAGACAGCGGGAGTCCAAGAGACCCAGTACTTC; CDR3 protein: CASSQTAGVQETQYF
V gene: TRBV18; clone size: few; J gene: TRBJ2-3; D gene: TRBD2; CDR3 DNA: TGTGCCAGCTCACCAAGAATAGCGGGAGGTGGCCCAGATACGCAGTATTTT; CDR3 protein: CASSPRIAGGGPDTQYF
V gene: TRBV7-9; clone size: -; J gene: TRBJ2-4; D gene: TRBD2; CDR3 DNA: TGTGCCAGCGAAATAGCGGGAGGTACCAAAAACATTCAGTACTTC; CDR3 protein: CASEIAGGTKNIQYF
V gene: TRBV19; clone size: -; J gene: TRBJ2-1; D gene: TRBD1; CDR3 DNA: TGTGCCAGTCGTGGGACAGGGGTTGGTGAGCAGTTCTTC; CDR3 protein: CASRGTGVGEQFF
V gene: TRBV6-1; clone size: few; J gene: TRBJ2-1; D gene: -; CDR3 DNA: TGTGCCAGCAGGGCTCAAGGGGAGGCCAATGAGCAGTTCTTC; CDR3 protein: CASRAQGEANEQFF
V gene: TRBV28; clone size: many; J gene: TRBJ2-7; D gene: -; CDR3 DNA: TGTGCCAGCAAGGGTGTGAGGCACGAGCAGTACTTC; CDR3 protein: CASKGVRHEQYF
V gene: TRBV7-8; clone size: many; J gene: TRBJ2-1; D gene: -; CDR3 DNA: TGTGCCAGCAGCTTTCGGAACGGCTCCTACAATGAGCAGTTCTTC; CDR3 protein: CASSFRNGSYNEQFF
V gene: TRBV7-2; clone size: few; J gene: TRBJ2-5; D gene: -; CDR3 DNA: TGTGCCAGCAGCTACCGCCGGGCCCTACGGGAGACCCAGTACTTC; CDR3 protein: CASSYRRALRETQYF
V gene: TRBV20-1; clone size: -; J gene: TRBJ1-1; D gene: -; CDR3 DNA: TGCACTCCCAAAGTCTATGAAGCTTTCTTT; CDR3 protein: CTPKVYEAFF
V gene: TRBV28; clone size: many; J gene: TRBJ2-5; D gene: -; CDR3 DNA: TGTGCCAGCAGGCCTACAGAAGAAGAGACCCAGTACTTC; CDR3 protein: CASRPTEEETQYF
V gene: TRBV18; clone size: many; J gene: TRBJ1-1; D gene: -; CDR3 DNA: TGTGCCAGCTCATTAAACGGGGAGACTGAAGCTTTCTTT; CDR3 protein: CASSLNGETEAFF
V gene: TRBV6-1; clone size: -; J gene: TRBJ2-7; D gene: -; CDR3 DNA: TGTGCCAGCAGCCCAAGCTCGGCCGCCCGATACGAGCAGTACTTC; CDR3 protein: CASSPSSAARYEQYF
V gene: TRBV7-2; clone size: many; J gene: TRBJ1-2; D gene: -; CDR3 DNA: TGTGCCAGCAGCTTAGACAGGGATCGAGGCTACACCTTC; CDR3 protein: CASSLDRDRGYTF
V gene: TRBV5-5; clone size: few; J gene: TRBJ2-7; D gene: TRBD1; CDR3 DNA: TGTGCCAGCAGCATGACCGGGACAGGGAACTACGAGCAGTACTTC; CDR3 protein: CASSMTGTGNYEQYF
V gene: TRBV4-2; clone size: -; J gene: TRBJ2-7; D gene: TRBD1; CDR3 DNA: TGTGCCAGCAGCCAGGCAGGGGGCGGCACCTACGAGCAGTACTTC; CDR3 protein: CASSQAGGGTYEQYF
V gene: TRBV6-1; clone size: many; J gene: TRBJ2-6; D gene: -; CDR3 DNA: TGTGCCAGCAGTGAAGACCTCTCTGGGGCCAACGTCCTGACTTTC; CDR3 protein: CASSEDLSGANVLTF
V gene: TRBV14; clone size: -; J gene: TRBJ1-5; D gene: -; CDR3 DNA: TGTGCCAGCAGTACCCTGGACAGTTATAGCAATCAGCCCCAGCATTTT; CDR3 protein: CASSTLDSYSNQPQHF
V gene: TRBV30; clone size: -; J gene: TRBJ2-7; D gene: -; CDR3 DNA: TGTGCCTGGAGTGTACTGGGGCGGAGCTACGAGCAGTACTTC; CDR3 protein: CAWSVLGRSYEQYF
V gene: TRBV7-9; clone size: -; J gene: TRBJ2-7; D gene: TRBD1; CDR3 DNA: TGTGCCAGCAGTGACCCGTCGGGACAGGGGGCGCAGGAGCAGTACTTC; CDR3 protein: CASSDPSGQGAQEQYF
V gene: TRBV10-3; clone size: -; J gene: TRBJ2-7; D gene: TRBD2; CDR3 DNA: TGTGCCATCAGGGTTGCCGTTGCGGGAGGGCCTTCCTCCTACGAGCAGTACTTC; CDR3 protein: CAIRVAVAGGPSSYEQYF
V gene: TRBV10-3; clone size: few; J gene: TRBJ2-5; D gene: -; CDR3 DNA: TGTGCCATCAGTGACTCGCCCCAAGAGACCCAGTACTTC; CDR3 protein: CAISDSPQETQYF
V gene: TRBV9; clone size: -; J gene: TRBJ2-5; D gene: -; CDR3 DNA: TGTGCCAGCAGCGTAGGTGGCAGCATCCAAGAGACCCAGTACTTC; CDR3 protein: CASSVGGSIQETQYF
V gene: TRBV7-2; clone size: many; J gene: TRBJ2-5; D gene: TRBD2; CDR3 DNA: TGTGCCAGCAGCACCGCACTAGCGGGAGGTTCAGAGACCCAGTACTTC; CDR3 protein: CASSTALAGGSETQYF
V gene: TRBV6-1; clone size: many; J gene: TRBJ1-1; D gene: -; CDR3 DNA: TGTGCCAGCAGGCTGACAGCCTTGAACACTGAAGCTTTCTTT; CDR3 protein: CASRLTALNTEAFF
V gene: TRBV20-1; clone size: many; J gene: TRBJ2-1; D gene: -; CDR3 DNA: TGCAGTGCTATTGTGGACGGGAGTCACAATGAGCAGTTCTTC; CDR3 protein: CSAIVDGSHNEQFF
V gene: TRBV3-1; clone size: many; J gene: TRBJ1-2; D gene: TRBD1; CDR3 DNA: TGTGCCAGCAGCCAATCTGCGACAGGGGTTAGGTATGGCTACACCTTC; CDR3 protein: CASSQSATGVRYGYTF
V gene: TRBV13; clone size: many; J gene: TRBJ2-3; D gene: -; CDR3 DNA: TGTGCCAGCAGCCCCCGGACCCTTAGGGATACGCAGTATTTT; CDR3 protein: CASSPRTLRDTQYF
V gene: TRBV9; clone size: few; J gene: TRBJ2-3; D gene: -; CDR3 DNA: TGTGCCAGCAGCGTATTTAGCGGCACAGATACGCAGTATTTT; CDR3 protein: CASSVFSGTDTQYF
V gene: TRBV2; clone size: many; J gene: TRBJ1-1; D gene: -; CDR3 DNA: TGTGCCAGCAGCGACAGTTGGGCTTTCTTT; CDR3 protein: CASSDSWAFF
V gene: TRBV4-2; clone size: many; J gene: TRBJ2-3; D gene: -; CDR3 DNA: TGTGCCAGCAGCCAGGCACCCGGAGCGTTCGCAGATACGCAGTATTTT; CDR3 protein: CASSQAPGAFADTQYF
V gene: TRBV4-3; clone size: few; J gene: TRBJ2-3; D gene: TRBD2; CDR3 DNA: TGCGCCAGCAGCCCCCTTTTAGCGGGCTCTAGCACAGATACGCAGTATTTT; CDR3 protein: CASSPLLAGSSTDTQYF
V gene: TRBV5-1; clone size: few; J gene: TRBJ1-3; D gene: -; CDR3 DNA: TGCGCCAGCAGCGCGACAGTGGGCGGAAACACCATATATTTT; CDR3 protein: CASSATVGGNTIYF
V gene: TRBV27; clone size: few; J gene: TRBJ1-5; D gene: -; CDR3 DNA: TGTGCCAGCAGTTTCGGGCAGGCCCAAGGGCCCCAGCATTTT; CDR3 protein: CASSFGQAQGPQHF
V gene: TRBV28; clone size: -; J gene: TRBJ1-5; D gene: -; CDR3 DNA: TGTGCCAGCAGTTTCACAACGGGACTTTCTCAGCCCCAGCATTTT; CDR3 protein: CASSFTTGLSQPQHF
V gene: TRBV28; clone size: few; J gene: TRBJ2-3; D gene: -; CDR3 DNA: TGTGCCAGCAGTTTTTTACTTCGGGTGAGCACAGATACGCAGTATTTT; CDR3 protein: CASSFLLRVSTDTQYF
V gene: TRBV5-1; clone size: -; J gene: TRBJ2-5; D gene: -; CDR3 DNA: TGCGCCAGCAGCTTGGCCTTGCGGGAACAAGAGACCCAGTACTTC; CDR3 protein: CASSLALREQETQYF
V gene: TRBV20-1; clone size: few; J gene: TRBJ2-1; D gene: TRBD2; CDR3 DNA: TGCAGTGCTAGGGGTCTAGCGGGAAGAATCAATGAGCAGTTCTTC; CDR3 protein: CSARGLAGRINEQFF
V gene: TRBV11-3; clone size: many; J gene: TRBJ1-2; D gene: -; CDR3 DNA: TGTGCCAGCAGCTCGGGAGGGGGCTATGGCTACACCTTC; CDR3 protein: CASSSGGGYGYTF
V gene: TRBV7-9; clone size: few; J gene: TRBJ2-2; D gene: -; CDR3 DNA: TGTGCCAGCAGCTCCGTTGACCTGTTTTTT; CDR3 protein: CASSSVDLFF